The 22 T cell receptor beta chains given below trace back to one sample, sequenced in a study of T cells after yellow fever vaccination (dated by TCRdb to between 2018 and 2021). The library was made by 5' RACE. The instrument was an Illumina HiSeq 2500. TCRdb handled the public reads itself, with Q25 trimming in fastp and clone calling in MiXCR, and kept productive beta chains. Each entry merges the rows of one CDR3 protein and shows their most common DNA and genes. The sample contains 500,000 to 700,000 distinct CDR3 sequences, 19% of them found a single time. 14% of the sample is held by the ten biggest clonotypes. Reading the label with the study, this specimen's treatment or condition is: live attenuated yellow fever vaccine strain. Here the sequenced sample was PBMCs, taken 15 days after the yellow fever booster vaccination. The receptor set was obtained from a man aged 25 to 45 who received the YFV17D yellow fever vaccine.

This clonotype has at least ten counts. V gene TRBV28 combines with J gene TRBJ2-7; no clear D gene. Germline CDR1 and CDR2: MDHEN and SYDVKM. CDR3 size: 12 residues. V was pared by 6 bases and J by 4 bases, with 10 bases between. The CDR3 sequence: CASRTSRYEQYF. For the CDR3, the DNA is TGTGCCAGCAGGACCTCAAGATACGAGCAGTACTTC.

This clonotype was detected a few times. V gene TRBV7-9 combines with J gene TRBJ2-7; 9 positions agree with TRBD1. Germline V lookup: CDR1 SEHNR, CDR2 FQNEAQ (reference sequence). The CDR3 sequence is 15 residues long. The ends lost 2 bases at V and 4 bases at J; junction bases unmatched: 6. The CDR3 bases are TGTGCCAGCAGCTTATCCGGACAGGGGATTTACGAGCAGTACTTC. Protein sequence: CASSLSGQGIYEQYF.

This sequence joins TRBV5-4 and TRBJ2-7; tentatively, D is TRBD2 (5 bases). The V end lost 2 bases, the J end lost 4 bases, and 10 bases lay between the germline ends. The CDR3 covers 13 residues. Germline assignment: CDR1 SGHNT and CDR2 YYREEE (reference sequence). The CDR3 nucleotides are TGTGCCAGCAGCTTAGCACTAGAATACGAGCAGTACTTC. Translated: CASSLALEYEQYF. The whole variable domain, remainder taken from reference TRBV5-4 and TRBJ2-7, is ETGVTQSPTHLIKTRGQQVTLRCSSQSGHNTVSWYQQALGQGPQFIFQYYREEENGRGNFPPRFSGLQFPNYSSELNVNALELDDSALYLCASSLALEYEQYFGPGTRLTVT.

This clonotype was observed a handful of times. This chain connects TRBV28 to TRBJ1-5; perhaps TRBD1 as D (6 bases). The germline V and J ends were trimmed by 5 bases and 0 bases, with 14 bases remaining between them. This CDR3 has 16 residues. Germline CDR1 reads MDHEN; CDR2 reads SYDVKM. This CDR3 reads CASSQTGSLSNQPQHF. The CDR3 bases are TGTGCCAGCAGTCAAACAGGGTCCCTTAGCAATCAGCCCCAGCATTTT.

The rearrangement uses TRBV20-1 and TRBJ2-1, with 11 positions matching TRBD2. V was pared by 4 bases and J by 5 bases, with 13 bases of the junction left unmatched. Germline V gene lookup returns CDR1 DFQATT and CDR2 SNEGSKA (reference sequence). There are 17 residues in the CDR3. CDR3 sequence (DNA): TGCAGTGCTACCATAGCGGGAGGGCCGGGTTTAAACAATGAGCAGTTCTTC. Translation gives CSATIAGGPGLNNEQFF.

This clonotype was seen a few times. This chain joins TRBV5-1 and TRBJ2-6; D possibly corresponds to TRBD2 (5 bases). From germline, CDR1 is SGHRS and CDR2 YFSETQ. V lost 7 bases to trimming and J lost 3 bases, with 11 bases between them. The CDR3 extends over 14 amino acids. CDR3 amino acids: CASASGIGANVLTF. CDR3 nucleotides: TGCGCCAGCGCCTCCGGGATTGGGGCCAACGTCCTGACTTTC.

The chain recombines TRBV7-2 with TRBJ2-1; D is perhaps TRBD2 (5 bases). The germline V gene encodes CDR1 SGHTA and CDR2 FQGNSA. Trimming cost V 6 bases and J 2 bases, with 17 bases left between them. The CDR3 consists of 16 residues. The CDR3 sequence is CASSRSRGSAYNEQFF. The CDR3 coding sequence is TGTGCCAGCAGTCGTAGCCGGGGAAGCGCCTACAATGAGCAGTTCTTC.

The chain uses TRBV7-2 and TRBJ2-1; TRBD2 matches 8 bases. After removal of 7 bases from V and 3 bases from J, the junction contained 11 bases not matched to a gene. The CDR3 consists of 16 residues. Germline CDR1 reads SGHTA; CDR2 reads FQGNSA. For the CDR3, the DNA is TGTGCCAGCACCCGTGGGGGAAGCGGGGGCTACAATGAGCAGTTCTTC. Protein product: CASTRGGSGGYNEQFF.

The chain couples TRBV2 to TRBJ2-1, with D unresolved. With 3 bases removed from V and 8 bases from J, the gap between germline ends came to 8 bases. The CDR3 extends over 12 amino acids. Germline V gives CDR1 SNHLY, CDR2 FYNNEI. CDR3 amino acids: CASSDYGYEQFF. The DNA of the CDR3 is TGTGCCAGCAGTGATTATGGGTATGAGCAGTTCTTC.

The V and J genes are TRBV19 and TRBJ2-2, with 13 positions matching TRBD2. The CDR3 has 16 residues. Per the germline V gene, CDR1 is LNHDA and CDR2 is SQIVND (reference sequence). The V and J ends lost 5 bases and 7 bases, in that order; junction bases with no gene match: 7. The chain's CDR3 is CASSGTSGRAVGELFF. In DNA form, the CDR3 reads TGTGCCAGTAGTGGCACTAGCGGGAGGGCGGTCGGGGAGCTGTTTTTT.

In this sample, this clonotype turned up a few times. Here the CDR3 DNA reads TGTGCCTGGAGTGACCCAGACAGGGGGACGGCTGAAGCTTTCTTT. This sequence encodes CAWSDPDRGTAEAFF. V usage is TRBV30 and J usage is TRBJ1-1; 9 positions match TRBD1. V lost 1 base to trimming and J lost 6 bases; unmatched junction nucleotides: 9. The germline CDR1 and CDR2 sequences are GTSNPN and SVGIG (reference sequence). The CDR3 is made up of 15 amino acids.

The chain uses TRBV10-3 and TRBJ2-7; 10 positions match TRBD2. This CDR3 comprises 14 residues. Germline V gene sequence: CDR1 ENHRY, CDR2 SYGVKD. Trimming took 6 bases from V and 4 from J; bases not matched to a gene: 6. The CDR3, as DNA: TGTGCCATCAGGGAGCGGGAGGGGGCGTACGAGCAGTACTTC. Its translation is CAIREREGAYEQYF.

V is TRBV29-1 and J is TRBJ2-7, with D possibly TRBD2 on 6 matching bases. This CDR3 has 19 amino acids. Trimming cost V 2 bases and J 5 bases, with 31 bases left between them. Germline V gives CDR1 SQVTM, CDR2 ANQGSEA. The CDR3 DNA is TGCAGCGTTGAAACACCCCCACTACAGGAGGGATGGAGGAGCGACGAGCAGTACTTC. Amino acid sequence: CSVETPPLQEGWRSDEQYF.

The V call is TRBV20-1, the J call TRBJ2-5; D not resolved. CDR3 size: 9 residues. Germline loops: CDR1 DFQATT, CDR2 SNEGSKA (reference sequence). V was trimmed by 3 bases and J by 6 bases, leaving 2 bases between them. This chain's CDR3 is CSASQTQYF. In DNA, the CDR3 is TGCAGTGCTAGTCAGACCCAGTACTTC.

This clonotype was seen repeatedly, ten times or more. This chain connects TRBV5-1 to TRBJ2-7; D assignment may be TRBD1 or TRBD2 (7 bases each). The length of the CDR3 is 14 residues. Trimming cost V 2 bases and J 5 bases, with 14 bases left between them. Per germline, CDR1 SGHRS and CDR2 YFSETQ. CDR3 in DNA: TGCGCCAGCAGCTTAAGCGGGACAGTCGACGAGCAGTACTTC. This sequence encodes CASSLSGTVDEQYF.

This chain's CDR3 is CASKDSEGSYEQYF. DNA of the CDR3: TGTGCCAGCAAGGATAGCGAGGGGTCCTACGAGCAGTACTTC. This chain connects TRBV12-3 or TRBV12-4 to TRBJ2-7; D may be TRBD1 or TRBD2 (5 bases each). With 7 bases removed from V and 1 base from J, the gap between germline ends came to 14 bases. This CDR3 is built from 14 residues.

The sample holds a few counts of this clonotype. The gene calls are TRBV7-2 and TRBJ2-2, with D hard to call. Per germline, CDR1 SGHTA and CDR2 FQGNSA. The CDR3 is 13 residues long. V shed 5 bases and J shed 6 bases, with 10 bases lying between them. CDR3 loop: CASSRTTAGELFF. The CDR3 region has the DNA TGTGCCAGCAGCCGTACCACAGCCGGGGAGCTGTTTTTT. Full variable domain (outside the CDR3, taken from reference TRBV7-2 and TRBJ2-2): GAGVSQSPSNKVTEKGKDVELRCDPISGHTALYWYRQSLGQGLEFLIYFQGNSAPDKSGLPSDRFSAERTGGSVSTLTIQRTQQEDSAVYLCASSRTTAGELFFGEGSRLTVL.

This clonotype occurred a few times. The chain uses TRBV6-1 and TRBJ2-7; D possibly corresponds to TRBD1 (6 bases). The ends were cut back, 6 bases at V and 3 bases at J, with 15 bases in the middle. Looked up from germline, CDR1 is MNHNS and CDR2 is SASEGT. CDR3 length: 14 residues. The CDR3 protein is CASSPGRGDYEQYF. The CDR3 DNA reads as TGTGCCAGCAGCCCCGGCAGGGGCGACTACGAGCAGTACTTC.

This clonotype was recorded a few times. The CDR3 is CATSSATSGRANEQFF. CDR3 DNA: TGTGCCACCAGCAGCGCTACTAGCGGGAGGGCCAATGAGCAGTTCTTC. The chain couples TRBV15 to TRBJ2-1; the match to TRBD2 covers 13 bases. Germline V gene sequence: CDR1 LNHNV, CDR2 YYDKDF (reference sequence). V shed 3 bases and J 6 bases; nucleotides not matched to a gene: 5. The CDR3 has 16 amino acids.

This chain joins TRBV6-6 and TRBJ2-5; D call uncertain. Trimming left V 10 bases short and J 5 bases short, with 11 bases between. In germline, CDR1 is MNHNY, CDR2 SVGAGI (reference sequence). The CDR3 totals 11 residues. The CDR3 spells CATRLGETQYF. The CDR3 DNA reads as TGTGCCACCCGGCTCGGGGAGACCCAGTACTTC.

V gene TRBV7-2 combines with J gene TRBJ2-2; 12 bases match TRBD2. The CDR3 is 18 amino acids. CDR1 is SGHTA and CDR2 is FQGNSA in the germline V gene. V dropped 0 bases and J dropped 1; count of bases not matched to a gene: 3. The CDR3 loop reads CASSLAGLAGLNTGELFF. CDR3 coding DNA: TGTGCCAGCAGCTTAGCCGGACTAGCGGGATTGAACACCGGGGAGCTGTTTTTT.

V usage is TRBV3-1 and J usage is TRBJ2-5; D may be TRBD2 (5 bases). The CDR3 runs to 17 residues. Trimming took 4 bases from V and 0 from J, leaving 18 bases between them. CDR1 is LGHDT, CDR2 YNNKEL, per germline (reference sequence). CDR3: CASSPTEAAWNQETQYF. CDR3 DNA sequence: TGTGCCAGCAGCCCGACGGAGGCGGCTTGGAACCAAGAGACCCAGTACTTC.